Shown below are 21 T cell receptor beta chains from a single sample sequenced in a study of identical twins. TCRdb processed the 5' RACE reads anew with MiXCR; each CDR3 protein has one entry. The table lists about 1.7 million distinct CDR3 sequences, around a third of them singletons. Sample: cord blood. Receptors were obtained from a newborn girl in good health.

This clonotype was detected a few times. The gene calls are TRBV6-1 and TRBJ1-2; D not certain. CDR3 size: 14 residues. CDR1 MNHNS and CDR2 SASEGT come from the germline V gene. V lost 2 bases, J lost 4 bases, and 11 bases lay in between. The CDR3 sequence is CASSEPTYSYGYTF. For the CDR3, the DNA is TGTGCCAGCAGTGAACCGACGTATAGCTATGGCTACACCTTC.

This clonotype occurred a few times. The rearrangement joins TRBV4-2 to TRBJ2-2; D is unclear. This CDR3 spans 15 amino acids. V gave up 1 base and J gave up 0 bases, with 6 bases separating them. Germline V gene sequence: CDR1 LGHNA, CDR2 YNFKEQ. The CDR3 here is CASSQGPSNTGELFF. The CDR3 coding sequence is TGTGCCAGCAGCCAAGGGCCTTCGAACACCGGGGAGCTGTTTTTT.

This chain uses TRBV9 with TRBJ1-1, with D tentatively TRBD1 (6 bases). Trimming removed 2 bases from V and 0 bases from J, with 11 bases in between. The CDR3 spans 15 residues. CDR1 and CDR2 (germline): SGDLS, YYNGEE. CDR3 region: CASSVGQGVNTEAFF. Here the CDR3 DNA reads TGTGCCAGCAGCGTGGGACAAGGGGTGAACACTGAAGCTTTCTTT.

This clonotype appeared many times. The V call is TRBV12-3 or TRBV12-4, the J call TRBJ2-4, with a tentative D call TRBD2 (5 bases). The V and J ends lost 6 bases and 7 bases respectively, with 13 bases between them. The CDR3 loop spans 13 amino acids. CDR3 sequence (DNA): TGTGCCAGCAGCCCCCGGGGTGGGAACATTCAGTACTTC. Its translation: CASSPRGGNIQYF.

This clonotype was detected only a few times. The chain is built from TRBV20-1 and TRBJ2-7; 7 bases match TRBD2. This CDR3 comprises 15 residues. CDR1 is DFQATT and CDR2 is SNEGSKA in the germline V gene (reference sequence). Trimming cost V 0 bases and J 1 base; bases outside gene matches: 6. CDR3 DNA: TGCAGTGCTAGAGATAGAAGCGGGGTGTCCTACGAGCAGTACTTC. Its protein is CSARDRSGVSYEQYF.

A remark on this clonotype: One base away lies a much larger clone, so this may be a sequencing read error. The CDR3 loop is CASSLGFSPLHF. CDR3 coding DNA: TGTGCCAGCAGCTTAGGGTTTTCACCCCTCCACTTT. The chain employs TRBV13 and TRBJ1-6; D gene uncertain. The ends were cut back, 0 bases at V and 9 bases at J, with 3 bases in the middle. The CDR3 sequence is 12 residues long. The V gene's germline CDR1 is PRHDT and CDR2 FYEKMQ (reference sequence).

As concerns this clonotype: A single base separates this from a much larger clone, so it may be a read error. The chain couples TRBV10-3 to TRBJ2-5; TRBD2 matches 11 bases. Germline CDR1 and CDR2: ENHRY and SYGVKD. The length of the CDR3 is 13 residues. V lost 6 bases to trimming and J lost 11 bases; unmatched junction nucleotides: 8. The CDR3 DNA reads TGTGCCATCAGGACTAGCGGGGAAAATGAGCAGTACTTC. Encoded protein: CAIRTSGENEQYF.

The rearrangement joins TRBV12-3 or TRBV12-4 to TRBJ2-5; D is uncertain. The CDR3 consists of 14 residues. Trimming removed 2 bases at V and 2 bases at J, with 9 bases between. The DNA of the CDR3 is TGTGCCAGCAGTTTAAAACTGACTCAAGAGACCCAGTACTTC. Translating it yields CASSLKLTQETQYF.

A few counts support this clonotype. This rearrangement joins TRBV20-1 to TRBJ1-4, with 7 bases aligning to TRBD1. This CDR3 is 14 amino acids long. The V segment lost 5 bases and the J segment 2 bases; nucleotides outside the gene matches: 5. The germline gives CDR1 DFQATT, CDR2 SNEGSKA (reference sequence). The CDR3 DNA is TGCAGTGCTCTCAGGGGGGCTACTAATGAAAAACTGTTTTTT. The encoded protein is CSALRGATNEKLFF.

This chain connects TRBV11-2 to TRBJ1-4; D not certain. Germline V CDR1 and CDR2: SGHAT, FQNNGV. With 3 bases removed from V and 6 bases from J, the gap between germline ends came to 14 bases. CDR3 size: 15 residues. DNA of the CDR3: TGTGCCAGCAGCTTGGTGGGCGCTTTTTATGAAAAACTGTTTTTT. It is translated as CASSLVGAFYEKLFF.

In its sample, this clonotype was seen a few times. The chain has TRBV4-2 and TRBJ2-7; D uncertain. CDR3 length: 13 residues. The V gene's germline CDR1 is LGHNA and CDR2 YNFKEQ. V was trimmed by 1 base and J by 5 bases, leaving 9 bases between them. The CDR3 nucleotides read TGTGCCAGCAGCCAAGCGGAACAGAACGAGCAGTACTTC. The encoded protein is CASSQAEQNEQYF.

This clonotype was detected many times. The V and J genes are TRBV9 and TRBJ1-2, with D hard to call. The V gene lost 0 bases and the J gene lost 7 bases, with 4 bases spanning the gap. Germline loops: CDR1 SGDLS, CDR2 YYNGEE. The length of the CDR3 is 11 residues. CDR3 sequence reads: CASSVEGGYTF. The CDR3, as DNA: TGTGCCAGCAGCGTAGAGGGTGGCTACACCTTC. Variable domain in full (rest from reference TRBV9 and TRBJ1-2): DSGVTQTPKHLITATGQRVTLRCSPRSGDLSVYWYQQSLDQGLQFLIQYYNGEERAKGNILERFSAQQFPDLHSELNLSSLELGDSALYFCASSVEGGYTFGSGTRLTVV.

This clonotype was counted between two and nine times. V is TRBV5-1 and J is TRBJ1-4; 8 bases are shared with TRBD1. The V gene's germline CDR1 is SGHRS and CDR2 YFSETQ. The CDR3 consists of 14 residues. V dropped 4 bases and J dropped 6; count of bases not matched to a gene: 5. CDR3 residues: CASSPGQVHEKLFF. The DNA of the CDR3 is TGCGCCAGCAGCCCGGGACAGGTGCATGAAAAACTGTTTTTT.

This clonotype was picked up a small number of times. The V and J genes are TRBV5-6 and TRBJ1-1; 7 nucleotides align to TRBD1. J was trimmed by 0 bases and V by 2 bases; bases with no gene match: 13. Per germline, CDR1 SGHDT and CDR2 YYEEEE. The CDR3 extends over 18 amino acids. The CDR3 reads CASSFAVDRRRMNTEAFF. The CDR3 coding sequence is TGTGCCAGCAGCTTCGCAGTGGACAGGCGGAGAATGAACACTGAAGCTTTCTTT.

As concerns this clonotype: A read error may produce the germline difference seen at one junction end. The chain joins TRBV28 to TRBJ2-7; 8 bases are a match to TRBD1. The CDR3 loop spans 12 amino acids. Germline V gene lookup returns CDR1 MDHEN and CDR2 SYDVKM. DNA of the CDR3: TGTGCCAACAGTTTACAGGGGGGCGAGCAGTACTTC. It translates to CANSLQGGEQYF. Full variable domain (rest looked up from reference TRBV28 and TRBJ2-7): DVKVTQSSRYLVKRTGEKVFLECVQDMDHENMFWYRQDPGLGLRLIYFSYDVKMKEKGDIPEGYSVSREKKERFSLILESASTNQTSMYLCANSLQGGEQYFGPGTRLTVT.

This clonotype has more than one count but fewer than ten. CDR3 DNA sequence: TGCAGTGCTAGAGCAGCGGGGGGCTACGAGCAGTACTTC. Translating it yields CSARAAGGYEQYF. The V gene is TRBV20-1, the J gene TRBJ2-7; 9 positions agree with TRBD2. There are 13 residues in the CDR3. The germline V gene has CDR1 DFQATT and CDR2 SNEGSKA (reference sequence). V shed 1 base, J shed 3 bases, and the junction held 1 base outside the gene matches.

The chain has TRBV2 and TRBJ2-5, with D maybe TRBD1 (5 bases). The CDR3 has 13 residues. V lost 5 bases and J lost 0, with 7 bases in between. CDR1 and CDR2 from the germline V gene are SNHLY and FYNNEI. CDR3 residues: CASSMTDQETQYF. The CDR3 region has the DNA TGTGCCAGCAGTATGACAGACCAAGAGACCCAGTACTTC.

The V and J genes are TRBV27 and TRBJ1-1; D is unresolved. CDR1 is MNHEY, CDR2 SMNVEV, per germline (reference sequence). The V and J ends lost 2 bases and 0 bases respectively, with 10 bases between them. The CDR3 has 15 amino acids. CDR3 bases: TGTGCCAGCAGTTTAAGGGCAGACTTGAACACTGAAGCTTTCTTT. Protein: CASSLRADLNTEAFF.

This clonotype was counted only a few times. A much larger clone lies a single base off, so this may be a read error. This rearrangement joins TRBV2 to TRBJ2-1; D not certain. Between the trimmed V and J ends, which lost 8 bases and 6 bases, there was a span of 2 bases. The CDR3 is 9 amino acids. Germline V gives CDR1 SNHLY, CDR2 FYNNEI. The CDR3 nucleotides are TGTGCCAGCGCCAATGAGCAGTTCTTC. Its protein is CASANEQFF.

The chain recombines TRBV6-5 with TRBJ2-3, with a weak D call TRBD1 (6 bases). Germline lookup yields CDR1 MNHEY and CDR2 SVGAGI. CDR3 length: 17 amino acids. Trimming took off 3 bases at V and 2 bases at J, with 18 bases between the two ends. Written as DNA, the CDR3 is TGTGCCAGCAGTTATCAGAGACAGGCCCTTTACACAGATACGCAGTATTTT. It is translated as CASSYQRQALYTDTQYF.

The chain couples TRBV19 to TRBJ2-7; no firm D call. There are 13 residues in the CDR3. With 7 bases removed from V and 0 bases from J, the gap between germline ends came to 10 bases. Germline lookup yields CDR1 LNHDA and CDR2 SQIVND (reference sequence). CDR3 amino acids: CASKGRNSYEQYF. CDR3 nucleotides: TGTGCCAGTAAGGGCAGGAACTCCTACGAGCAGTACTTC. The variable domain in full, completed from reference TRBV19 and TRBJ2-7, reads DGGITQSPKYLFRKEGQNVTLSCEQNLNHDAMYWYRQDPGQGLRLIYYSQIVNDFQKGDIAEGYSVSREKKESFPLTVTSAQKNPTAFYLCASKGRNSYEQYFGPGTRLTVT.